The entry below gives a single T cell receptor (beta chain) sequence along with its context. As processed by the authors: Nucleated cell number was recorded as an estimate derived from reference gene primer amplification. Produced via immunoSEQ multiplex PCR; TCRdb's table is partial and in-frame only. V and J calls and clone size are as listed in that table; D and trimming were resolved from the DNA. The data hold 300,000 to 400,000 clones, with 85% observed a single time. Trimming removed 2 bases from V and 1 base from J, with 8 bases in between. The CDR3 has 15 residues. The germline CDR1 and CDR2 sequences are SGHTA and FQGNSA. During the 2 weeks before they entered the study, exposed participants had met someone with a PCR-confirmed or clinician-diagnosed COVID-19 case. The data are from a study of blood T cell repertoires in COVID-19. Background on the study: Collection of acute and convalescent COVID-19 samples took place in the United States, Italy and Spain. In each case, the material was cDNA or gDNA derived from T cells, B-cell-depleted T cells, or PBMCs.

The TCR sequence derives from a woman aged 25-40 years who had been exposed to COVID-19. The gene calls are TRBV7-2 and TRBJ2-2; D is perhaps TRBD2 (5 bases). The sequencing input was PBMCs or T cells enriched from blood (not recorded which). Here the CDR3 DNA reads TGTGCCAGCAGCTTACGAGGGCAGAACACCGGGGAGCTGTTTTTT. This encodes CASSLRGQNTGELFF.